This T cell receptor (beta chain) was found in a study of T cells in Graves' hyperthyroidism and ophthalmopathy (dated by TCRdb to about 2019). The study in broad terms: Peripheral blood samples were taken at initial diagnosis, before any treatment was given. In addition, the study compared T-cell repertoires in thyroid tissue and in blood from over 5 Graves' hyperthyroidism patients. The roughly 100 discovery patients were randomly divided into training and test sets at a 7:3 ratio. A discovery cohort of fewer than 110 patients, 43 with Graves' ophthalmopathy and about 60 with stable Graves' hyperthyroidism, was used to find distinguishing TCR V-J signatures. According to the paper, TCR Vbeta CDR3 sequencing was carried out on 135 peripheral blood samples, which came from approximately 41 ophthalmopathy, fewer than 80 hyperthyroidism and 17 progressor patients. Once sampling was done, hyperthyroidism patients were given methimazole at a starting dose of 30 mg daily, whereas ophthalmopathy patients were given high-dose intravenous methylprednisolone. Whether ophthalmopathy could be predicted prospectively was tested in an independent validation cohort made up of under 20 hyperthyroidism patients plus 17 patients who later progressed to ophthalmopathy. Points the paper makes about the study in general: Most expanded thyroid clonotypes (frequency above 0.001) were also detected in blood, a finding suggesting that blood repertoires may reflect thyroid immune responses. A 13 V-J signature model separated ophthalmopathy from stable hyperthyroidism, with just over 85% sensitivity and 81.08% specificity in cross-validation and 80%/75% in testing. Sample size was not statistically predetermined, and blinding of investigators to group allocation was not performed. In validation, progression to ophthalmopathy was predicted by the model with 55% to 71% sensitivity and 72.22% specificity, a median of roughly six months before onset.

From the cysteine up to the phenylalanine, the CDR3 has a length of 14 residues. Of the read, only the CDR3 DNA is kept; its 42 bases are in frame from base 1. Deletion took 6 bases off V and 0 bases off J, with a span of 11 bases between the germline ends. The germline V gene supplies CDR1 MNHEY and CDR2 SVGEGT. The TCR beta CDR3 regions were amplified from the RNA transcripts. The first round of RT-PCR for the TCR CDR3 was performed with the HTBI primer set and the Qiagen OneStep RT-PCR kit. A second multiplex PCR round built the libraries, followed by size selection and purification. The libraries were sequenced on an Illumina HiSeq2000 using paired-end 100 bp reads. In the authors' own workflow: SOAPnuke was used to process the raw data, with reads discarded if the reads contained adapters or uncalled bases, had a mean Phred below 15, or lacked an exact constant-primer or identifier match. High-quality paired reads were merged using COPE v1.2.5, and each unique nucleotide sequence was defined as a clonotype. MiTCR v1.1 was used to align the clonotypes against IMGT TRBV, TRBD and TRBJ reference segments. The analysis was restricted to V-J combinations with a frequency above 0.0001, which together covered 99% to 99.2% of the repertoires. A TCS score was defined as the ratio between F50 (clonal expansion) and ExV (chaos), using BLOSUM62-based TCRdist between CDR3 peptides within each V-J. Welch's t-statistics and random forest reduced several hundred V-J features to 13, which were used in a naive Bayes classifier (R e1071). The Morisita-Horn index was used to measure how similar the thyroid and blood repertoires were. Through fastp at Q25 and MiXCR, TCRdb rebuilt clones from the public reads, retaining in-frame beta chains. Each CDR3 protein gets just one entry, which takes the most common genes and DNA from the rows behind it. V and J calls and clone size were set by TCRdb, not the authors. For this sample there are more than 500,000 distinct CDR3 sequences; over 12% appear just once. The top ten hold about 4% of the sample.

Ophthalmopathy patients had moderately to severely active disease, Clinical Activity Score of at least 3, NOSPECS grade of at least 4, and duration under 3 months. Exclusion was applied to patients with uncontrolled infections, other autoimmune diseases, pregnancy or lactation. Diagnoses relied on clinical symptoms, serum thyroxine and TRAb, thyroid ultrasound and orbital computed tomography. Ficoll-Paque density gradient centrifugation was used to isolate PBMCs from approximately 10 ml of fresh peripheral blood. Trizol reagent was used to extract total RNA, and RNA quality was then checked on an Agilent 2100 Bioanalyzer. This clonotype appeared many times. The clone's antigen remains unknown. Base qualities are not recorded, but no much larger clone differs from it by a single base.

The rearrangement combines TRBV6-2 or TRBV6-3 with TRBJ1-2; possibly the D gene is TRBD1, per 6 matching bases. The clonotype comes from a woman in her 40s with Graves' ophthalmopathy. Sequenced material: blood. The CDR3 in this case is CASRADSTNYGYTF. The base sequence is TGTGCCAGCAGGGCGGACAGTACTAACTATGGCTACACCTTC.